These 26 T cell receptor beta chains originate from one sample sequenced in a study of a mutant IDH1 vaccine in newly diagnosed glioma. The antigens of these receptors remain unknown. Described time point: week 11, during vaccination. Topical imiquimod accompanied each vaccine dose, which consisted of 300 ug of mutant IDH1 20-mer peptide. Sequencing was performed with immunoSEQ multiplex PCR; in TCRdb, only in-frame clones are kept and a portion is missing. The sample shows 100,000 to 150,000 clones, about 80% of them seen only once. The starting material was PBMCs, obtained from a glioma patient whose treatment included an IDH1 peptide vaccine. These receptors all stem from a middle-aged man with glioma.

This clone was detected once. This rearrangement joins TRBV5-6 to TRBJ2-7; no reliable D call. V lost 0 bases and J lost 3, with 13 bases in between. The CDR3 runs to 15 residues. The germline V gene encodes CDR1 SGHDT and CDR2 YYEEEE. DNA for the CDR3: TGTGCCAGCAGCTTGGTGGGGTTTAGGGACTACGAGCAGTACTTC. Its translation is CASSLVGFRDYEQYF.

V and J are TRBV19 and TRBJ1-5, with a possible D match to TRBD1 (5 bases). The V and J ends lost 5 bases and 7 bases respectively, with 12 bases between them. CDR1 is LNHDA, CDR2 SQIVND, per germline (reference sequence). The CDR3 runs 13 residues. CDR3 in amino acids: CASSQGLGQPQHF. The CDR3, as DNA: TGTGCCAGTAGTCAGGGTTTGGGCCAGCCCCAGCATTTT.

Here the CDR3 DNA reads TGTGCCAGCAGCTTGTACAGACAGCTCCCTGGAAACACCATATATTTT. Its protein is CASSLYRQLPGNTIYF. The chain carries TRBV5-8 and TRBJ1-3; a possible D gene is TRBD1 (5 bases). CDR1 is SGHTS, CDR2 YDEGEE, per germline. This CDR3 is 16 amino acids long. Trimming pared 1 base from V and 2 bases from J, leaving 13 bases between.

The chain employs TRBV4-3 and TRBJ1-4; D unclear. The CDR3 contains 13 residues. The germline V gene encodes CDR1 LGHNA and CDR2 YSLEER. The ends were cut back, 0 bases at V and 6 bases at J, with 5 bases in the middle. The CDR3 region is CASSQDKDEKLFF. The DNA for the CDR3 is TGCGCCAGCAGCCAAGATAAGGATGAAAAACTGTTTTTT.

This clone was seen a few times. The chain employs TRBV4-3 and TRBJ2-1, with 13 bases matching TRBD2. Germline V CDR1 and CDR2: LGHNA, YSLEER. The V gene end was trimmed by 8 bases and the J gene end by 10 bases; junction bases not matched to a gene: 8. The CDR3 runs to 14 residues. The CDR3 region is CASGRTSGSGEQFF. DNA for the CDR3: TGCGCCAGCGGCCGGACTAGCGGGAGCGGGGAGCAGTTCTTC.

This clone showed up just a few times. The CDR3 here is CASSLWQSTEAFF. The CDR3 DNA is TGTGCCAGCAGCTTGTGGCAGAGCACTGAAGCTTTCTTT. The gene calls are TRBV5-6 and TRBJ1-1, with D unclear. V was pared by 1 base and J by 4 bases, with 8 bases between. There are 13 residues in the CDR3. Germline V lookup: CDR1 SGHDT, CDR2 YYEEEE.

The chain has TRBV5-1 and TRBJ2-5; TRBD2 is a possible D gene (5 bases). Germline CDR1 reads SGHRS; CDR2 reads YFSETQ. V was pared by 4 bases and J by 6 bases, with 10 bases between. CDR3 size: 12 residues. The CDR3 DNA sequence: TGCGCCAGCAGCGCGGACTTCAAGACCCAGTACTTC. This encodes CASSADFKTQYF. Complete variable domain (other parts from reference TRBV5-1 and TRBJ2-5): KAGVTQTPRYLIKTRGQQVTLSCSPISGHRSVSWYQQTPGQGLQFLFEYFSETQRNKGNFPGRFSGRQFSNSRSEMNVSTLELGDSALYLCASSADFKTQYFGPGTRLLVL.

This clone came up a few times. In nucleotides, the CDR3 is TGCGCCAGCAGCTTGGTACAGGCCGGCGGCTATGGCTACACCTTC. Its protein product is CASSLVQAGGYGYTF. V usage is TRBV5-1 and J usage is TRBJ1-2, with a possible D match to TRBD1 (5 bases). Germline CDR1 SGHRS, CDR2 YFSETQ. CDR3 size: 15 residues. V was clipped by 0 bases and J by 4 bases, with 13 bases between them.

The chain has TRBV10-1 and TRBJ1-2; D gene uncertain. V shed 3 bases and J shed 5 bases, with 7 bases lying between them. Per the germline V gene, CDR1 is WNHNN and CDR2 is SYGVQD (reference sequence). CDR3 size: 12 residues. The CDR3 sequence is CASSDRSYGYTF. The CDR3 nucleotides read TGCGCCAGCAGTGACAGGTCGTATGGCTACACCTTC.

The chain uses TRBV7-2 and TRBJ2-7, with TRBD1 as a possible D gene (7 bases). This CDR3 spans 16 amino acids. The germline V and J ends were trimmed by 0 bases and 0 bases, with 12 bases remaining between them. In germline, CDR1 is SGHTA, CDR2 FQGNSA. In DNA, the CDR3 is TGTGCCAGCAGCTTAGCAAGGGGGCGGGGCTCCTACGAGCAGTACTTC. Encoded protein: CASSLARGRGSYEQYF.

The rearrangement uses TRBV6-6 and TRBJ1-4; the D gene is possibly TRBD1 (6 bases). Trimming stripped 2 bases from V and 6 bases from J, with 13 bases between. The CDR3 contains 15 residues. Germline CDR1 reads MNHNY; CDR2 reads SVGAGI (reference sequence). CDR3 sequence: CASSYIGQPHEKLFF. The DNA for the CDR3 is TGTGCCAGCAGTTACATCGGACAGCCTCATGAAAAACTGTTTTTT.

The chain uses TRBV20-1 and TRBJ2-4; TRBD1 or TRBD2 may be the D gene (6 bases each). The CDR3 runs to 11 residues. Trimming shortened V by 7 bases and J by 4 bases, and 8 bases separated the two germline ends. Germline CDR1 DFQATT, CDR2 SNEGSKA (reference sequence). The CDR3 DNA follows: TGCAGTGGGAGGGGGAAAAACATTCAGTACTTC. Translated, it gives CSGRGKNIQYF.

The chain uses TRBV19 and TRBJ2-7, with D possibly TRBD1 on 5 matching bases. With 3 bases removed from V and 2 bases from J, the gap between germline ends came to 14 bases. The CDR3 has 15 residues. Germline V gene data show CDR1 as LNHDA and CDR2 as SQIVND (reference sequence). The CDR3 here is CASSITPPGTYEQYF. The CDR3 nucleotides are TGTGCCAGTAGTATCACCCCCCCAGGGACCTACGAGCAGTACTTC.

The table lists this clone with a few counts. The V gene is TRBV7-2, the J gene TRBJ1-2, with a weak D call TRBD1 (6 bases). CDR1 SGHTA and CDR2 FQGNSA come from the germline V gene. The ends were cut back, 7 bases at V and 6 bases at J, with 12 bases in the middle. The CDR3 covers 12 residues. CDR3 sequence reads: CASTQGTDGYTF. CDR3 nucleotides: TGTGCCAGCACCCAGGGGACTGATGGCTACACCTTC.

The chain joins TRBV4-2 to TRBJ2-2; 7 bases match TRBD2. Germline V gives CDR1 LGHNA, CDR2 YNFKEQ. The CDR3 is 14 amino acids. Germline trimming cut 0 bases from V and 6 bases from J; bases unmatched to any gene: 1. Here the CDR3 DNA reads TGTGCCAGCAGCCAAGAACGGGAGGCCGGGGAGCTGTTTTTT. The encoded protein is CASSQEREAGELFF.

The V gene is TRBV12-5, the J gene TRBJ1-3; D gene unclear. The CDR3 is 15 amino acids. Germline lookup yields CDR1 LGHNT and CDR2 FRNRAP. Trimming left V 1 base short and J 3 bases short, with 10 bases between. The CDR3: CASGLGVLNGNTIYF. The CDR3 DNA sequence: TGTGCTAGTGGTTTGGGGGTGTTAAATGGAAACACCATATATTTT.

The V gene is TRBV7-9, the J gene TRBJ1-2, with no clear D. Germline V gene sequence: CDR1 SEHNR, CDR2 FQNEAQ (reference sequence). The V and J ends lost 4 bases and 3 bases respectively, with 3 bases between them. The length of the CDR3 is 11 residues. For the CDR3, the DNA is TGTGCCAGCAGCTCTGACTATGGCTACACCTTC. It specifies CASSSDYGYTF.

The chain links TRBV11-3 to TRBJ2-4; D gene uncertain. Germline V gene data show CDR1 as SGHNT and CDR2 as YENEEA. The CDR3 runs to 13 residues. V was trimmed by 4 bases and J by 2 bases, leaving 6 bases between them. This CDR3 is CASSYGSKNIQYF. CDR3 nucleotide sequence: TGTGCCAGCAGCTATGGCTCCAAAAACATTCAGTACTTC.

V and J are TRBV27 and TRBJ1-6, with 11 bases identical to TRBD1. Germline V gene sequence: CDR1 MNHEY, CDR2 SMNVEV (reference sequence). The CDR3 extends over 13 amino acids. V trimming: 8 bases; J trimming: 8 bases; junction bases outside the gene matches: 2. The CDR3 reads CASGQGAHSPLHF. CDR3 coding DNA: TGTGCCAGCGGACAGGGGGCGCATTCACCCCTCCACTTT.

This chain connects TRBV7-2 to TRBJ1-5, with D unresolved. The ends were cut back, 5 bases at V and 3 bases at J, with 11 bases in the middle. Germline V gene lookup returns CDR1 SGHTA and CDR2 FQGNSA. The CDR3 covers 14 residues. CDR3 residues: CASSPTILNQPQHF. CDR3 bases: TGTGCCAGCAGCCCGACAATCCTCAATCAGCCCCAGCATTTT.

The chain recombines TRBV4-3 with TRBJ2-1; a possible D gene is TRBD2 (5 bases). The CDR3 is made up of 18 amino acids. Germline values: CDR1 LGHNA, CDR2 YSLEER. V was cut by 0 bases and J by 0 bases, with 15 bases left in between. The CDR3 loop reads CASSQDWLASSSYNEQFF. The CDR3 DNA reads TGCGCCAGCAGCCAAGATTGGCTAGCTTCCAGCTCCTACAATGAGCAGTTCTTC.

Only a few counts were recorded for this clone. This sequence joins TRBV25-1 and TRBJ1-1, with D perhaps TRBD1 (5 bases). CDR1 is MGHDK and CDR2 is SYGVNS in the germline V gene. The CDR3 totals 12 residues. The V gene lost 5 bases and the J gene lost 4 bases, with 8 bases spanning the gap. CDR3 protein: CASSIGGTEAFF. CDR3 coding DNA: TGTGCCAGCAGTATTGGGGGCACTGAAGCTTTCTTT.

This clone has just a few counts. The V gene is TRBV7-2, the J gene TRBJ1-5, with no clear D. Between the trimmed V and J ends, which lost 1 base and 6 bases, there was a span of 10 bases. Germline V gene data show CDR1 as SGHTA and CDR2 as FQGNSA. The CDR3 is 14 residues long. In DNA, the CDR3 is TGTGCCAGCAGCTTAGGAGGGTTTAGTCAGCCCCAGCATTTT. Its translation is CASSLGGFSQPQHF.

V usage is TRBV7-2 and J usage is TRBJ2-1; 8 positions agree with TRBD2. The CDR3 is 15 residues long. Germline assignment: CDR1 SGHTA and CDR2 FQGNSA. V shed 3 bases and J 2 bases; nucleotides not matched to a gene: 3. The DNA of the CDR3 is TGTGCCAGCAGCTTCCGCGGGGGGACCTACAATGAGCAGTTCTTC. Protein product: CASSFRGGTYNEQFF.

This clone was found once. J is TRBJ2-3 and V is TRBV28; D ambiguous. This CDR3 comprises 11 residues. Trimming shortened V by 5 bases and J by 4 bases, and 4 bases separated the two germline ends. CDR1 is MDHEN and CDR2 is SYDVKM in the germline V gene. The CDR3 DNA sequence: TGTGCCAGCAGTCCGGCAGATACGCAGTATTTT. Translated, it gives CASSPADTQYF.

The genes are TRBV6-6 and TRBJ2-2; maybe TRBD2 (6 bases). The CDR3 extends over 13 amino acids. CDR1 MNHNY and CDR2 SVGAGI come from the germline V gene (reference sequence). The V gene lost 6 bases and the J gene lost 4 bases, with 9 bases spanning the gap. CDR3 in DNA: TGTGCCAGCAGCCAGACTAGCACCGGGGAGCTGTTTTTT. The encoded protein is CASSQTSTGELFF.